This T cell receptor (beta chain) was profiled in a study of blood T cell repertoires in COVID-19. As for the study in general: The United States, Italy and Spain supplied acute and convalescent COVID-19 samples. Sources were T cells, B-cell-depleted T cells, or PBMCs; the material itself was cDNA or gDNA.

The authors' processing: Amplification of reference gene primers was used by the study to estimate nucleated cell counts. Profiled with immunoSEQ multiplex PCR; TCRdb holds only in-frame clones, not every one. The V and J calls and clone size come from that table; D and trimming were worked out from the DNA. The sample has some 73,000 clones, 75% to 95% seen once. Germline loops: CDR1 SQVTM, CDR2 ANQGSEA. V lost 4 bases and J 5 bases, leaving 12 bases between the germline ends. The CDR3 extends over 13 amino acids. The sequence was collected from a human donor in a cohort sampled during active COVID-19. Sequencing was carried out using peripheral blood. The rearrangement uses TRBV29-1 and TRBJ1-5, with D possibly matching TRBD1 (6 bases). Here the CDR3 DNA reads TGCAGCGTTGGTCGGGGGGCCCATCAGCCCCAGCATTTT. This codes for CSVGRGAHQPQHF. The variable domain in full, completed from reference TRBV29-1 and TRBJ1-5, reads SAVISQKPSRDICQRGTSLTIQCQVDSQVTMMFWYRQQPGQSLTLIATANQGSEATYESGFVIDKFPISRPNLTFSTLTVSNMSPEDSSIYLCSVGRGAHQPQHFGDGTRLSIL.